These 4 T cell receptor beta chains share one sample of origin, sequenced in a study of control samples from healthy donors and cancer patients. Using immunoSEQ multiplex PCR, the repertoire was profiled, and TCRdb retains in-frame clones only, with some absent. The repertoire has about 170,000 clones, about 90% of them found once; the top ten carry approximately 4.9%. Sequencing was carried out using blood. The receptors derive from a woman aged 30 to 39 in good health.

This chain links TRBV2 with TRBJ1-3; D gene ambiguous. V gave up 4 bases and J gave up 3 bases, with 10 bases separating them. In germline, CDR1 is SNHLY, CDR2 FYNNEI. This CDR3 has 14 amino acids. The CDR3, as DNA: TGTGCCAGCAGTGCACGGGGAGGTGGAAACACCATATATTTT. It specifies CASSARGGGNTIYF. Full variable domain (missing parts from reference TRBV2 and TRBJ1-3): EPEVTQTPSHQVTQMGQEVILRCVPISNHLYFYWYRQILGQKVEFLVSFYNNEISEKSEIFDDQFSVERPDGSNFTLKIRSTKLEDSAMYFCASSARGGGNTIYFGEGSWLTVV.

The CDR3 nucleotides are TGCGCCAGCAGTCTGGGGTATCAGGGTGTGCACACTGAAGCTTTCTTT. Its translation is CASSLGYQGVHTEAFF. The V call is TRBV5-1, the J call TRBJ1-1; D might be TRBD1 (5 bases). This CDR3 has 16 residues. The V gene lost 5 bases and the J gene lost 3 bases, with 20 bases spanning the gap. Germline CDR1 SGHRS, CDR2 YFSETQ.

V gene TRBV12-3 or TRBV12-4 combines with J gene TRBJ1-2, with TRBD1 matching 11 bases. Trimming removed 6 bases from V and 7 bases from J; junction bases left unmatched: 1. The CDR3 loop spans 12 amino acids. The chain's CDR3 is CASRGTGGGYTF. The CDR3 DNA follows: TGTGCCAGCAGGGGGACAGGGGGTGGCTACACCTTC.

This chain uses TRBV6-1 with TRBJ2-5; 7 nucleotides match TRBD2. V trimming: 0 bases; J trimming: 2 bases; junction bases outside the gene matches: 3. The CDR3 is 15 amino acids. Germline V gene lookup returns CDR1 MNHNS and CDR2 SASEGT. The DNA of the CDR3 is TGTGCCAGCAGTGAAGCGCAGGGAGGGCAAGAGACCCAGTACTTC. Its protein product is CASSEAQGGQETQYF.